What follows are 23 T cell receptor beta chains derived from one specimen sequenced in a study of identical twins. TCRdb independently ran MiXCR on the 5' RACE reads; one entry per CDR3 protein. This table has about 550,000 distinct CDR3 sequences, approximately 20% appearing once. These data are also associated with another study on yellow fever vaccine responses in identical twins.

The material sequenced was CD4+ T cells sorted from blood. All receptors come from a woman younger than 30 in good health.

The chain couples TRBV25-1 to TRBJ2-1; D possibly corresponds to TRBD2 (5 bases). CDR3 length: 16 amino acids. CDR1 and CDR2 (germline): MGHDK, SYGVNS. V lost 5 bases, J lost 5 bases, and 19 bases lay in between. The DNA of the CDR3 is TGTGCCAGCAGTCCCTCCGCGGGTGGGCGAAACAATGAGCAGTTCTTC. Amino acid sequence: CASSPSAGGRNNEQFF. Full variable domain (missing parts from reference TRBV25-1 and TRBJ2-1): EADIYQTPRYLVIGTGKKITLECSQTMGHDKMYWYQQDPGMELHLIHYSYGVNSTEKGDLSSESTVSRIRTEHFPLTLESARPSHTSQYLCASSPSAGGRNNEQFFGPGTRLTVL.

The chain uses TRBV29-1 and TRBJ2-3; D may match TRBD1 or TRBD2 (5 bases each). V was pared by 7 bases and J by 0 bases, with 14 bases between. This CDR3 is 14 amino acids long. Germline CDR1 reads SQVTM; CDR2 reads ANQGSEA. In nucleotides, the CDR3 is TGCAGCGGTAGTGAGGGGCTGAGCACAGATACGCAGTATTTT. As protein: CSGSEGLSTDTQYF.

The table lists this clonotype with a few counts. This chain links TRBV20-1 with TRBJ1-5, with D unresolved. CDR1 DFQATT and CDR2 SNEGSKA come from the germline V gene (reference sequence). Trimming took 0 bases from V and 8 from J, leaving 17 bases between them. CDR3 length equals 15 residues. In nucleotides, the CDR3 is TGCAGTGCTAGAGATTCGTCGGGTGCGGGTGAGCCCCAGCATTTT. It encodes CSARDSSGAGEPQHF.

A few counts support this clonotype. The gene calls are TRBV12-3 or TRBV12-4 and TRBJ2-5; D may correspond to TRBD1 or TRBD2 (6 bases each). This CDR3 contains 15 residues. Trimming left V 2 bases short and J 4 bases short, with 14 bases between. CDR3: CASSLYSGGAETQYF. DNA of the CDR3: TGTGCCAGCAGTTTATACTCCGGGGGCGCAGAGACCCAGTACTTC.

This chain joins TRBV20-1 and TRBJ2-7; no firm D call. This CDR3 contains 14 residues. Trimming left V 0 bases short and J 2 bases short, with 11 bases between. Germline loops: CDR1 DFQATT, CDR2 SNEGSKA (reference sequence). CDR3 loop: CSARDRGRPYEQYF. CDR3 DNA sequence: TGCAGTGCTAGAGATCGCGGTCGACCCTACGAGCAGTACTTC.

This sequence joins TRBV7-7 and TRBJ2-1; 10 bases are a match to TRBD2. The CDR3 loop spans 14 amino acids. Germline loops: CDR1 SSHAT, CDR2 FNYEAQ (reference sequence). The junction had 3 bases not matched to a gene; V was cut back by 5 bases and J by 5 bases. DNA for the CDR3: TGTGCCAGCAGCCAGGGACTAGCGAACAATGAGCAGTTCTTC. It translates to CASSQGLANNEQFF.

This clonotype turned up a few times. The chain joins TRBV7-9 to TRBJ2-1, with 16 bases lining up with TRBD2. Germline CDR1 and CDR2: SEHNR and FQNEAQ (reference sequence). V gave up 5 bases and J gave up 10 bases; unmatched junction bases: 5. CDR3 length: 15 amino acids. The CDR3 loop reads CASSRGLAGGEEQFF. In DNA, the CDR3 is TGTGCCAGCAGCCGGGGACTAGCGGGAGGGGAAGAGCAGTTCTTC.

This clonotype was seen a few times. This chain joins TRBV5-8 and TRBJ2-5; no firm D call. The CDR3 is 16 amino acids. The V and J ends lost 2 bases and 6 bases respectively, with 20 bases between them. Germline V lookup: CDR1 SGHTS, CDR2 YDEGEE. This CDR3 reads CASSFFIGAGRKTQYF. The DNA for the CDR3 is TGTGCCAGCAGCTTTTTCATTGGCGCCGGCAGGAAGACCCAGTACTTC.

CDR3 loop: CASSVALSSYEQYF. The CDR3, as DNA: TGTGCCAGCAGCGTTGCGCTTTCCTCCTACGAGCAGTACTTC. The rearrangement links TRBV12-3 or TRBV12-4 to TRBJ2-7, with no clear D. Deletions cut 6 bases from V and 0 bases from J, with 12 bases between. The CDR3 is 14 residues long.

The sample holds a few counts of this clonotype. The rearrangement joins TRBV29-1 to TRBJ2-3, with 12 bases matching TRBD2. Germline V gene lookup returns CDR1 SQVTM and CDR2 ANQGSEA. V was clipped by 6 bases and J by 5 bases; unmatched bases: 9. This CDR3 has 15 residues. CDR3 residues: CSVSSTSGRRDTQYF. CDR3 DNA: TGCAGCGTCTCAAGTACTAGCGGGAGGAGAGATACGCAGTATTTT.

The table lists this clonotype with a few counts. The chain has TRBV5-1 and TRBJ2-7; D may be TRBD1 (6 bases). V was cut by 0 bases and J by 1 base, with 14 bases left in between. From germline, CDR1 is SGHRS and CDR2 YFSETQ. The CDR3 totals 16 residues. CDR3 protein: CASSLAVGGASYEQYF. The DNA for the CDR3 is TGCGCCAGCAGCTTGGCCGTAGGGGGTGCGTCCTACGAGCAGTACTTC.

This clonotype was found a few times. The CDR3 DNA reads TGTGCCAGCAGCCAAGATCTGGTCTATGGCTACACCTTC. It is translated as CASSQDLVYGYTF. The V gene is TRBV14, the J gene TRBJ1-2; D gene uncertain. The V and J ends lost 0 bases and 4 bases respectively, with 6 bases between them. The V gene's germline CDR1 is SGHDN and CDR2 FVKESK. CDR3 length: 13 residues.

The chain employs TRBV7-2 and TRBJ2-3; D remains unclear. Trimming took 4 bases from V and 4 from J, leaving 9 bases between them. CDR3 length: 13 amino acids. Per germline, CDR1 SGHTA and CDR2 FQGNSA. CDR3 loop: CASSWRSADTQYF. The CDR3 DNA reads TGTGCCAGCAGCTGGCGTTCAGCAGATACGCAGTATTTT.

The sample holds a few counts of this clonotype. The rearrangement uses TRBV7-2 and TRBJ2-2; D is ambiguous. The V and J ends lost 5 bases and 6 bases respectively, with 10 bases between them. CDR1 SGHTA and CDR2 FQGNSA come from the germline V gene. This CDR3 has 13 amino acids. As DNA, the CDR3 is TGTGCCAGCAGCCCCCGGACGTCCGGGGAGCTGTTTTTT. Its protein product is CASSPRTSGELFF.

The V call is TRBV4-1, the J call TRBJ2-2; D remains ambiguous. The germline gives CDR1 MGHRA, CDR2 YSYEKL. The V end was cut by 0 bases, the J end by 3 bases, with 5 bases between. CDR3 length: 14 amino acids. CDR3 nucleotides: TGCGCCAGCAGCCAAGAAGTGCACACCGGGGAGCTGTTTTTT. Its translation is CASSQEVHTGELFF.

V usage is TRBV20-1 and J usage is TRBJ2-5; 10 nucleotides align to TRBD2. Losses at the gene ends were 2 bases for V and 5 bases for J; bases not matched to a gene: 2. In germline, CDR1 is DFQATT, CDR2 SNEGSKA (reference sequence). The CDR3 has 13 residues. CDR3 in DNA: TGCAGTGCTAGAACTAGCGGGGTTGAGACCCAGTACTTC. This encodes CSARTSGVETQYF.

The V call is TRBV7-2, the J call TRBJ2-5; D is ambiguous. Per the germline V gene, CDR1 is SGHTA and CDR2 is FQGNSA. V lost 5 bases, J lost 1 base, and 17 bases lay in between. The CDR3 spans 16 residues. The CDR3 sequence is CASSQALTTVQETQYF. In nucleotides, the CDR3 is TGTGCCAGCAGCCAGGCGCTCACAACCGTCCAAGAGACCCAGTACTTC.

The chain combines TRBV10-3 with TRBJ2-7; TRBD1 or TRBD2 may be the D gene (5 bases each). CDR1 and CDR2 (germline): ENHRY, SYGVKD. The V and J ends lost 3 bases and 2 bases respectively, with 11 bases between them. The CDR3 length is 14 residues. Here the CDR3 DNA reads TGTGCCATCAGTGATATAGAGGGGACCTACGAGCAGTACTTC. This sequence encodes CAISDIEGTYEQYF.

The rearrangement links TRBV5-1 to TRBJ2-7; D is ambiguous. CDR3 size: 11 residues. V was pared by 9 bases and J by 3 bases, with 10 bases between. Germline CDR1 is SGHRS and CDR2 is YFSETQ. For the CDR3, the DNA is TGCGCCACCTTGTACGGCTACGAGCAGTACTTC. Its protein is CATLYGYEQYF.

Only a few counts were recorded for this clonotype. The chain employs TRBV7-2 and TRBJ1-2; D is ambiguous. V lost 5 bases and J lost 2, with 12 bases in between. This CDR3 has 14 amino acids. The V gene's germline CDR1 is SGHTA and CDR2 FQGNSA. DNA for the CDR3: TGTGCCAGCAGCCCGGCCTCAGGAAACTATGGCTACACCTTC. Translating it yields CASSPASGNYGYTF. Drawing the rest from reference TRBV7-2 and TRBJ1-2, the complete variable domain is GAGVSQSPSNKVTEKGKDVELRCDPISGHTALYWYRQSLGQGLEFLIYFQGNSAPDKSGLPSDRFSAERTGGSVSTLTIQRTQQEDSAVYLCASSPASGNYGYTFGSGTRLTVV.

A few counts support this clonotype. The chain joins TRBV12-3 or TRBV12-4 to TRBJ2-2; D gene ambiguous. Trimming took 6 bases from V and 10 from J, leaving 9 bases between them. The CDR3 loop spans 11 amino acids. In DNA form, the CDR3 reads TGTGCCAGCAGCCAATCGGTGGAGCTGTTTTTT. Protein: CASSQSVELFF.

V and J are TRBV4-1 and TRBJ2-5, with a tentative D call TRBD1 (6 bases). Trimming stripped 0 bases from V and 3 bases from J, with 20 bases between. This CDR3 is built from 18 residues. Per the germline V gene, CDR1 is MGHRA and CDR2 is YSYEKL. The CDR3 sequence: CASSQERAGTTRKETQYF. DNA for the CDR3: TGCGCCAGCAGCCAAGAGAGAGCCGGGACAACGAGAAAAGAGACCCAGTACTTC.

The CDR3 reads CASSQASFGTSGNNEQFF. In nucleotides, the CDR3 is TGCGCCAGCAGCCAAGCTTCGTTCGGGACTAGCGGGAATAATGAGCAGTTCTTC. This rearrangement joins TRBV4-1 to TRBJ2-1; TRBD2 aligns across 13 bases. This CDR3 is 18 amino acids long. The V segment lost 1 base and the J segment 7 bases; nucleotides outside the gene matches: 10. Germline lookup yields CDR1 MGHRA and CDR2 YSYEKL.